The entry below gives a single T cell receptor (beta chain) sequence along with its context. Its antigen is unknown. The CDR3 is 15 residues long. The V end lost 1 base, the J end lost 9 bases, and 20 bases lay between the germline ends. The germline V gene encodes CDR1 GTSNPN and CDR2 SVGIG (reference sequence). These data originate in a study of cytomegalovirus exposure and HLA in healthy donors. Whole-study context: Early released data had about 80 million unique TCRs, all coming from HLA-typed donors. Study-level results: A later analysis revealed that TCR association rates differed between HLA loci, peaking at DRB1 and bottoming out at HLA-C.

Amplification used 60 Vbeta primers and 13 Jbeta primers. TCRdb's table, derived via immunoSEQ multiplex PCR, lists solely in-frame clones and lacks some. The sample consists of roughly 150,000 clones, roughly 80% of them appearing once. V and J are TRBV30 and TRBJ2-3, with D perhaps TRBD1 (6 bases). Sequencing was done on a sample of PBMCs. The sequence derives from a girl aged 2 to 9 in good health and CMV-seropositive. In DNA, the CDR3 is TGTGCCTGGAGTGGTCACAGGGTAAGCTTGGGGACGCAGTATTTT. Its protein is CAWSGHRVSLGTQYF.